There are a few counts of the clone carrying this T cell receptor (beta chain). Combining iRepertoire HTBI primers with Arm-PCR of CDR3 regions, the authors built TCR beta libraries. TCRdb passed the multiplex PCR reads through MiXCR, listing each CDR3 protein once. The sample includes more than 450,000 distinct CDR3 sequences, about 12% of them seen just once. Time point of the sample: newly diagnosed GD, antithyroid drugs for less than 3 months. Extracted PBMC RNA gave rise to the TCR library. The source of the sample is a study of regulatory T cells in long-lasting Graves disease. A further study also used this sample, focusing on T cells in Graves' hyperthyroidism and ophthalmopathy.

The sequence was obtained from a woman in her 30s with Graves disease. Sequencing used peripheral blood mononuclear cells (PBMCs), obtained at new diagnosis, from a patient treated with antithyroid drugs.

The CDR3 spells CAGTRTGDQPQHF. The CDR3 nucleotides read TGTGCCGGCACCCGGACAGGCGATCAGCCCCAGCATTTT. J is TRBJ1-5 and V is TRBV27, with 7 bases fitting TRBD1. This CDR3 spans 13 amino acids. Germline-derived CDR1 and CDR2 are MNHEY and SMNVEV (reference sequence). With V trimmed by 11 bases and J by 5 bases, 9 bases remained unmatched.